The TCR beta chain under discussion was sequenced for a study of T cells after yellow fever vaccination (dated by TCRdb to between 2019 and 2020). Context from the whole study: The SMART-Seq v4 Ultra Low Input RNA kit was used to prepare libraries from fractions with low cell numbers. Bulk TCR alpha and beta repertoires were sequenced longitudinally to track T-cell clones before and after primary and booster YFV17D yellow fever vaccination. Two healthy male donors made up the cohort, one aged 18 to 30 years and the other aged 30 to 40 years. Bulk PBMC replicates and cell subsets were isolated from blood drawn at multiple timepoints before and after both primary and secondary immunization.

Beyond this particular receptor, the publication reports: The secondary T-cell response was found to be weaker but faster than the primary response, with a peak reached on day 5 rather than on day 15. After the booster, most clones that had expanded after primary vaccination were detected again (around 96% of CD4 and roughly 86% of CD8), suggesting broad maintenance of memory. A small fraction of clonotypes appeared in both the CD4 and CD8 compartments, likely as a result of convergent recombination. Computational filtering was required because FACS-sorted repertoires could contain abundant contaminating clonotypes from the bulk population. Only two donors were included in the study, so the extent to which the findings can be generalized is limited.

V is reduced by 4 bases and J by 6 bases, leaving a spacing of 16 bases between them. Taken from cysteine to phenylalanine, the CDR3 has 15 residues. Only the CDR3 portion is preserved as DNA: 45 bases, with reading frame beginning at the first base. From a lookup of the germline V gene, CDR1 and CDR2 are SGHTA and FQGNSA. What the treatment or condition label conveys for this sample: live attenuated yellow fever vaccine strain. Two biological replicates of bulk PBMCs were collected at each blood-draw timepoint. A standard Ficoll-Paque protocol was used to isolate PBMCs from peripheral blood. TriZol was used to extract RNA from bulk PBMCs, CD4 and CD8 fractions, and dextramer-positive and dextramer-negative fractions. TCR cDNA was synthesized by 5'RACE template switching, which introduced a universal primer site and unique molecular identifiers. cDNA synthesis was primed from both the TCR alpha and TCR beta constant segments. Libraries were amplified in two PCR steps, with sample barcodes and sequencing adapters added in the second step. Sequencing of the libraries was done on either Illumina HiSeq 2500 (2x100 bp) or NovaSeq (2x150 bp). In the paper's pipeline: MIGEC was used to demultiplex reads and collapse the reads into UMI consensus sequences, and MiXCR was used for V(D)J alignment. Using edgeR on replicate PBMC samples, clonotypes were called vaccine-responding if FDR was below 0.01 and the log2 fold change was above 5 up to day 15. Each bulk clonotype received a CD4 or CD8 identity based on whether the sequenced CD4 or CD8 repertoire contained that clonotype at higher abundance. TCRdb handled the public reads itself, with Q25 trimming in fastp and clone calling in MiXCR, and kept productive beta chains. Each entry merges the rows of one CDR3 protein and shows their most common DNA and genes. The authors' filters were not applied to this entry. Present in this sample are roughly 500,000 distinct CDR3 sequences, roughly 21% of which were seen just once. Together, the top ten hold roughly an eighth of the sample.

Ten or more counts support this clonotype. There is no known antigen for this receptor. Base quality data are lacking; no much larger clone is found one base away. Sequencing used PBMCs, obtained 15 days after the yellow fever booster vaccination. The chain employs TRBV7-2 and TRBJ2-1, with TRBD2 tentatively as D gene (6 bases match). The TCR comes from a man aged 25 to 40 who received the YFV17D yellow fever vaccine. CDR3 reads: CASSSAGLPLNEQFF. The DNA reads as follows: TGTGCCAGCAGCTCAGCCGGACTACCCCTCAATGAGCAGTTCTTC.